This TCR beta chain was observed in a study of T cell clusters in autoimmune cytopenias. TRB was amplified from roughly 250 ng of peripheral blood genomic DNA per sample. TRB was amplified by touch-down multiplex PCR, primer pools A and B combined. TCRdb reanalyzed the multiplex PCR reads, giving one entry per CDR3 protein sequence and no DNA. There are about 5,600 distinct CDR3 sequences in the sample, with about 3% held by the top ten. Germline V gene data show CDR1 as MNHEY and CDR2 as SVGAGI. The CDR3 is made up of 13 amino acids. This clonotype shows up as medium-sized by frequency. This sample was also put to use in a study of T cell repertoires in aging, cancer and after chemotherapy. That work states: Donors were grouped into six age bands spanning 30 or younger through 70 or older.

The origin of this receptor is a human donor in good health. The chain joins TRBV6-5 to TRBJ1-2. The sample taken for sequencing was peripheral blood. This chain's CDR3 is CASSLKPWAGYTF.